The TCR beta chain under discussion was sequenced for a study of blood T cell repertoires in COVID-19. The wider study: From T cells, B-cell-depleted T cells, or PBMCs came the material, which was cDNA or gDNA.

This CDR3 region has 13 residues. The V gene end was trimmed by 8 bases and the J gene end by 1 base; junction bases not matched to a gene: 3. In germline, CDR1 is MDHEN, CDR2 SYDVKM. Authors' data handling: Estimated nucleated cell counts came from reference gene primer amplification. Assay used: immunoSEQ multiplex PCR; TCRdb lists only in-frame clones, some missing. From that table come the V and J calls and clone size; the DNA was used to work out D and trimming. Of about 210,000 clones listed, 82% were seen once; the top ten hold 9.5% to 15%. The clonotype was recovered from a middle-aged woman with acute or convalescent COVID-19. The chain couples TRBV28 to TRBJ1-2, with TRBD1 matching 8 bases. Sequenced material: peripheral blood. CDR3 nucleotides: TGTGCCAGCGTTACAGGGGGTAACTATGGCTACACCTTC. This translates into CASVTGGNYGYTF.